Below, one T cell receptor beta chain is given with its context. Its antigen remains unidentified. Per-base quality was not reported, and no clone a single base away is much larger than it. The collaborating institutions used their own protocols to collect whole blood in K2EDTA tubes. For TCRbeta analysis, collaborators shipped samples in one of three forms: frozen whole blood, isolated PBMCs, or DNA extracted from either of those sample types. This specimen comes from a study of blood T cell repertoires in COVID-19 (dated by TCRdb to 2020 to 2022). About the full investigation: Samples covering the acute and convalescent phases of COVID-19 were provided by collaborators in the United States, Italy and Spain. The dataset comprised deeply sampled blood TCRbeta repertoires from subjects exposed to, actively infected with, or recovered from COVID-19. The sample metadata nearly always contained a de-identified subject ID, COVID-19 status, age in years and sex. Where available, HLA class I and class II types were taken from metadata supplied by the sample provider and were not determined by assay-based typing. The repertoires were released in a freely available public database intended as a resource for research on the immune response to SARS-CoV-2. The material from the prospective study consisted of cDNA or gDNA derived from T cells, B-cell-depleted T cells, or PBMCs. The samples were drawn from two sources: the first 160 participants of the ongoing ImmuneRACE study, and 1,000 to 1,500 subjects contributed by 6 global collaborators. The research as a whole found: Clinical and demographic metadata were provided uncurated, with the amount varying by source and participant.

TCRbeta CDR3 regions were amplified from genomic DNA using the immunoSEQ Assay, a bias-controlled multiplex PCR. Per the source publication's procedure: Within the assay, amplification of reference gene primers was used to estimate how many nucleated cells each sample contained. Sequence reads were collapsed and filtered to measure the absolute abundance of every unique TCRbeta CDR3 rearrangement. Productive Simpson clonality was computed per sample as the square root of Simpson's diversity index over productive rearrangements. Sourced from immuneACCESS, this table was stored by TCRdb with only in-frame sequences that have V and J called. A share of the clones is absent; for the studies checked, an unresolved V gene accounts for under half, and the remainder has no known explanation. The V and J calls and clone size come from that table; D and trimming were worked out from the DNA. This sample is represented by 58,000 or so clones; under 80% of them were singletons. In total, the top ten clones hold under 5% of the sample.

This clonotype was sampled from a human donor in a cohort sampled during active COVID-19. Sequencing used peripheral blood.

In nucleotides, the sequence is TGTGCCAGCAGTACCCACAGGGGCCAAGCTTTCTTT. Its translation is CASSTHRGQAFF. The chain links TRBV28 with TRBJ1-1, with 7 bases aligning to TRBD1. Taken from the germline V gene, the CDR1 and CDR2 loops are MDHEN and SYDVKM. Counted from cysteine to phenylalanine, this CDR3 has 12 amino acids. This entry keeps only the CDR3 DNA: 36 bases, framed from base 1. The germline V and J ends show losses of 5 bases and 9 bases respectively, and no gene match explains 6 bases of the junction.